Given below is one T cell receptor beta chain in context. Its antigen is still unknown. These data come from a study of T cell responses to AZD1222 COVID-19 vaccine. Turning to the study itself: Second-dose intervals of approximately 4 or approximately 12 weeks were pooled.

General study findings and limits: Following two doses of AZD1222, Spike-specific TCR breadth and depth rose. A mostly white British donor set with more females was recruited, and clonal diversity was possibly underestimated. Variant regions that are unmutated are reportedly the target of nearly half of spike-specific TCRs.

CDR3 length equals 15 residues. V shed 0 bases and J shed 1 base, with 5 bases lying between them. Germline loops: CDR1 SGDLS, CDR2 YYNGEE. This table comes from immunoSEQ multiplex PCR, and its TCRdb copy is limited to in-frame clones, with some not included. In the table there are tens of thousands of clones, around 90% of which are singletons. The sequence came from an adult in good health. The genes are TRBV9 and TRBJ2-6; no definite D call. The specimen was peripheral blood, collected on day 0 of AZD1222 vaccination. The CDR3 region has the DNA TGTGCCAGCAGCGTAGGAGTTTCTGGGGCCAACGTCCTGACTTTC. It encodes CASSVGVSGANVLTF.